This note documents a single T cell receptor (beta chain) sequence. The antigen remains undetermined. Data came from immunoSEQ multiplex PCR; TCRdb stores just in-frame clones and leaves some out. The top ten clones hold roughly 3.5% of a sample with about 50,000 clones, about 88% of them seen once. Between the trimmed V and J ends, which lost 0 bases and 8 bases, there was a span of 15 bases. The CDR3 sequence is 15 residues long. Germline V gene sequence: CDR1 SGHNT, CDR2 YYREEE (reference sequence). The sample comes from a study of OX40 agonist ivuxolimab in advanced cancers. General study points: Antigen specificity of clonally expanded peripheral T cells was not established.

The sample was CD4+ or CD8+ T cells sorted from blood, taken in a trial of the OX40 agonist ivuxolimab. The V and J genes are TRBV5-4 and TRBJ2-1; D uncertain. The origin of this receptor is an adult with an advanced solid tumor such as melanoma, head and neck, liver or kidney cancer. DNA of the CDR3: TGTGCCAGCAGCTTGGAGGAAGCCCCAGGCGATGAGCAGTTCTTC. This translates into CASSLEEAPGDEQFF.